The clone carrying this TCR beta chain occurred a few times. The PCR contained 60 Vbeta and 13 Jbeta primers. The method was immunoSEQ multiplex PCR; TCRdb's version includes in-frame clones alone and lacks a portion of them. Of a few hundred thousand clones in the sample, around 90% were seen once. This sample was included in a study of cytomegalovirus exposure and HLA in healthy donors. The CDR3 sequence is 13 residues long. V lost 6 bases and J 0 bases, leaving 11 bases between the germline ends. The V gene's germline CDR1 is SQVTM and CDR2 ANQGSEA. The J gene is TRBJ1-1, the V gene TRBV29-1; D is unresolved. The TCR was taken from a girl aged 2-10 years in good health and CMV-seronegative. Input material: PBMCs. CDR3 in amino acids: CSVNPRMNTEAFF. The CDR3 DNA reads as TGCAGCGTCAACCCGCGAATGAACACTGAAGCTTTCTTT.